These 16 T cell receptor beta chains were all obtained from the same sample, sequenced in a study of blood T cell repertoires in COVID-19. Profiling relied on immunoSEQ multiplex PCR, and the TCRdb table lists in-frame clones only, not all of them. The repertoire holds 200,000 to 250,000 clones, with about 82% as singletons. The sample taken for sequencing was PBMCs or T cells enriched from blood (not recorded which). Receptors were obtained from a woman in her forties or fifties who had recovered from COVID-19.

This clone was counted a single time. The chain employs TRBV7-9 and TRBJ2-1; 16 bases fit TRBD2. Germline V gene lookup returns CDR1 SEHNR and CDR2 FQNEAQ (reference sequence). After removal of 0 bases from V and 8 bases from J, the junction contained 7 bases not matched to a gene. The CDR3 loop spans 18 amino acids. In DNA, the CDR3 is TGTGCCAGCAGCTTAGCGGGACTAGCGGGAGGGCAATGGGATGAGCAGTTCTTC. Its protein product is CASSLAGLAGGQWDEQFF. Together with reference TRBV7-9 and TRBJ2-1, the CDR3 gives the full variable domain: DTGVSQNPRHKITKRGQNVTFRCDPISEHNRLYWYRQTLGQGPEFLTYFQNEAQLEKSRLLSDRFSAERPKGSFSTLEIQRTEQGDSAMYLCASSLAGLAGGQWDEQFFGPGTRLTVL.

J is TRBJ1-1 and V is TRBV29-1, with 9 bases matching TRBD1. Germline V gives CDR1 SQVTM, CDR2 ANQGSEA. This CDR3 comprises 16 residues. Germline trimming cut 3 bases from V and 5 bases from J; bases unmatched to any gene: 13. Here the CDR3 reads CSVDWGDREEFTEAFF. CDR3 DNA: TGCAGCGTTGATTGGGGGGACAGGGAGGAATTTACTGAAGCTTTCTTT.

The rearrangement joins TRBV11-3 to TRBJ2-2; TRBD1 matches 12 bases. The germline V gene has CDR1 SGHNT and CDR2 YENEEA. The ends lost 4 bases at V and 2 bases at J; junction bases unmatched: 8. The CDR3 is made up of 18 amino acids. This chain's CDR3 is CASSSGMGTGGNTGELFF. CDR3 nucleotide sequence: TGTGCCAGCAGCTCGGGGATGGGGACAGGGGGCAACACCGGGGAGCTGTTTTTT.

In this sample, this clone turned up a few times. V and J are TRBV30 and TRBJ1-2; D call uncertain. Looked up from germline, CDR1 is GTSNPN and CDR2 is SVGIG (reference sequence). Trimming shortened V by 7 bases and J by 7 bases, and 22 bases separated the two germline ends. CDR3 length: 14 amino acids. The chain's CDR3 is CAYSRLGSLGGYTF. In DNA, the CDR3 is TGTGCCTATTCCAGGTTGGGTTCTTTGGGTGGCTACACCTTC.

V usage is TRBV4-2 and J usage is TRBJ1-2; D remains ambiguous. V lost 1 base to trimming and J lost 6 bases, with 9 bases between them. The length of the CDR3 is 13 residues. CDR1 and CDR2 from the germline V gene are LGHNA and YNFKEQ. The CDR3 is CASSQGGPNGYTF. The CDR3 bases are TGTGCCAGCAGCCAAGGCGGGCCGAATGGCTACACCTTC.

This chain joins TRBV21-1 and TRBJ2-7; TRBD1, the table's D call, was not compared with the DNA. TRBV21-1 is labeled a pseudogene. This CDR3 is 17 amino acids long. The CDR3 spells CATILGRLGTGRDEQYF. Here the CDR3 DNA reads TGTGCCACCATACTGGGACGTCTCGGGACAGGGCGAGACGAGCAGTACTTC.

V is TRBV4-2 and J is TRBJ2-7; TRBD1 is a possible D gene (6 bases). The CDR3 totals 16 residues. V lost 0 bases, J lost 3 bases, and 15 bases lay in between. CDR1 and CDR2 from the germline V gene are LGHNA and YNFKEQ. The CDR3 DNA follows: TGTGCCAGCAGCCAAGATTTTTCCAGGGGTCTCTACGAGCAGTACTTC. This sequence encodes CASSQDFSRGLYEQYF.

The rearrangement uses TRBV3-1 (or the pseudogene TRBV3-2) and TRBJ1-1, with D unresolved. Trimming cost V 3 bases and J 1 base, with 6 bases left between them. Per the germline V gene, CDR1 is LGHDT and CDR2 is YNNKEL (reference sequence). The CDR3 has 13 amino acids. The CDR3: CASSHTGNTEAFF. DNA for the CDR3: TGTGCCAGCAGCCACACCGGGAACACTGAAGCTTTCTTT.

The rearrangement links TRBV30 to TRBJ2-3, with 7 bases aligning to TRBD2. CDR1 and CDR2 (germline): GTSNPN, SVGIG (reference sequence). V lost 1 base to trimming and J lost 5 bases; unmatched junction nucleotides: 9. The CDR3 is 15 amino acids. The CDR3 sequence: CAWSEAGLAEDTQYF. For the CDR3, the DNA is TGTGCCTGGAGTGAAGCGGGTCTAGCGGAAGATACGCAGTATTTT.

J is TRBJ2-2 and V is TRBV6-2 or TRBV6-3; D possibly corresponds to TRBD2 (7 bases). Germline V gene sequence: CDR1 MNHEY, CDR2 SVGEGT. The CDR3 has 16 amino acids. Trimming pared 1 base from V and 4 bases from J, leaving 13 bases between. The DNA for the CDR3 is TGTGCCAGCAGTTACTTAGGGGGGGGCACCACCGGGGAGCTGTTTTTT. Amino acid sequence: CASSYLGGGTTGELFF.

This chain links TRBV25-1 with TRBJ2-7; D is undetermined. The CDR3 spans 12 residues. V was shortened by 3 bases and J by 7 bases, with 10 bases between the two germline ends. CDR1 and CDR2 (germline): MGHDK, SYGVNS. In DNA form, the CDR3 reads TGTGCCAGCAGTGAGACTCCCGGGGAGCAGTACTTC. Its protein is CASSETPGEQYF.

This chain connects TRBV28 to TRBJ2-7; TRBD1 matches 9 bases. There are 15 residues in the CDR3. With 4 bases clipped from V and 7 bases from J, the junction kept 11 bases outside the gene matches. CDR1 is MDHEN, CDR2 SYDVKM, per germline. CDR3 nucleotide sequence: TGTGCCAGCAGTTCCAGTGGACAGGGGTTGGGAGAGCAGTACTTC. Its translation is CASSSSGQGLGEQYF.

V gene TRBV2 combines with J gene TRBJ1-2; 7 bases match TRBD1. The V segment lost 6 bases and the J segment 2 bases; nucleotides outside the gene matches: 3. CDR1 and CDR2 (germline): SNHLY, FYNNEI. This CDR3 contains 13 residues. The CDR3 sequence: CASRQGWNYGYTF. CDR3 nucleotides: TGTGCCAGCAGACAGGGGTGGAACTATGGCTACACCTTC.

V and J are TRBV6-4 and TRBJ1-2, with D possibly TRBD1 on 5 matching bases. This CDR3 comprises 13 residues. CDR1 is MRHNA, CDR2 SNTAGT, per germline. The V and J ends lost 7 bases and 2 bases respectively, with 11 bases between them. DNA for the CDR3: TGTGCCAGCACCTTGGACATGAACTATGGCTACACCTTC. This sequence encodes CASTLDMNYGYTF.

The chain uses TRBV3-1 (or the pseudogene TRBV3-2) and TRBJ2-7, with TRBD1 matching over 11 bases. Losses at the gene ends were 6 bases for V and 2 bases for J; bases not matched to a gene: 6. Germline CDR1 and CDR2: LGHDT and YNNKEL (reference sequence). The CDR3 sequence is 15 residues long. CDR3 loop: CASRKAGQGAYEQYF. Written as DNA, the CDR3 is TGTGCCAGCAGAAAAGCGGGACAGGGGGCCTACGAGCAGTACTTC.

This chain uses TRBV4-1 with TRBJ2-1, with 9 bases fitting TRBD2. CDR1 is MGHRA, CDR2 YSYEKL, per germline. V lost 1 base and J lost 7; bases outside the gene matches: 11. The CDR3 is 17 residues long. The CDR3 region is CASSQGLAGGLGNEQFF. In DNA, the CDR3 is TGCGCCAGCAGCCAAGGTCTGGCGGGAGGGTTGGGGAATGAGCAGTTCTTC.